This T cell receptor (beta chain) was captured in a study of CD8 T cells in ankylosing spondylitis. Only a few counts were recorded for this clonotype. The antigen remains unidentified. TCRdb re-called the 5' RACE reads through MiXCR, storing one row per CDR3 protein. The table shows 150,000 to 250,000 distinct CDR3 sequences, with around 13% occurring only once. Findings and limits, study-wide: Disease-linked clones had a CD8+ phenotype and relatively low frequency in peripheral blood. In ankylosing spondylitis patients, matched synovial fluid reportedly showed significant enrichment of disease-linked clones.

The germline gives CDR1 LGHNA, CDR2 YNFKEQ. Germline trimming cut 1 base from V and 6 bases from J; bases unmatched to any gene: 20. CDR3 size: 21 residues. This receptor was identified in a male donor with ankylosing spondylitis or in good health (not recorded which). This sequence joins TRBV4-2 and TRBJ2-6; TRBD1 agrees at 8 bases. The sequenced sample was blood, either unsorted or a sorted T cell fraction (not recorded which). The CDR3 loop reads CASSQVPGFGTGETEANVLTF. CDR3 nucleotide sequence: TGTGCCAGCAGCCAAGTGCCGGGGTTCGGGACAGGTGAGACAGAGGCCAACGTCCTGACTTTC.